This T cell receptor (beta chain) was profiled in a study of vaccination and CD4 T cells after COVID-19. CDR3 length: 14 amino acids. In germline, CDR1 is MNHNS, CDR2 SASEGT. Trimming removed 6 bases at V and 5 bases at J, with 14 bases between. This clonotype was seen a handful of times. Its cognate antigen is unknown. Regarding treatment: roughly ten-day PBMC culture with coronavirus spike peptide pools or control peptides (ViraFEST assay). The Oncomine TCR Beta short-read assay was applied to DNA of cultured CD4+ T cells. One entry per CDR3 protein results from TCRdb running MiXCR on the PCR reads. In the table there are approximately 12,000 distinct CDR3 sequences, roughly 69% of which are singletons.

The TCR comes from a human donor who had recovered from COVID-19. This chain uses TRBV6-1 with TRBJ1-5; no clear D gene. This specimen was CD4+ T cells from blood, cultured in vitro, taken before SARS-CoV-2 vaccination. The chain's CDR3 is CASREGSSHQPQHF. The CDR3 nucleotides read TGTGCCAGCAGAGAGGGATCCTCTCATCAGCCCCAGCATTTT.